One sample yielded the 5 T cell receptor beta chains listed below, sequenced in a study of T cells in Graves' hyperthyroidism and ophthalmopathy. Amplification of TCR beta CDR3 regions was performed using RNA transcripts as template. TCR CDR3 underwent first-round RT-PCR with the HTBI primer set. Using its own MiXCR run on the multiplex PCR reads, TCRdb lists one record per CDR3 protein. The data show about 270,000 distinct CDR3 sequences, about 25% seen once. Sequencing used blood. The receptors originated from a man aged 35-49 years with Graves' hyperthyroidism that later progressed to Graves' ophthalmopathy.

The table lists this clonotype with many counts. The CDR3 loop reads CASSLDSSGTKNIQYF. The DNA of the CDR3 is TGTGCCAGCAGCCTAGACTCCTCAGGGACCAAAAACATTCAGTACTTC. The chain carries TRBV7-3 and TRBJ2-4; D is perhaps TRBD1 (5 bases). V was shortened by 5 bases and J by 2 bases, with 16 bases between the two germline ends. Germline V CDR1 and CDR2: SGHTA, FQGTGA. This CDR3 region has 16 residues.

The sample holds many counts of this clonotype. The J gene is TRBJ2-2, the V gene TRBV6-5; TRBD1 aligns across 8 bases. Germline values: CDR1 MNHEY, CDR2 SVGAGI. The CDR3 runs to 16 residues. J gave up 4 bases and V 2 bases, and 6 bases lay outside the gene matches. CDR3 region: CASSYDGQGFTGELFF. As DNA, the CDR3 is TGTGCCAGCAGTTACGACGGACAGGGTTTCACCGGGGAGCTGTTTTTT.

This clonotype was recorded many times. This chain links TRBV6-5 with TRBJ2-7; a weak D match, TRBD2 (6 bases). The CDR3 covers 15 residues. Germline CDR1 reads MNHEY; CDR2 reads SVGAGI. Trimming stripped 0 bases from V and 0 bases from J, with 9 bases between. CDR3 DNA sequence: TGTGCCAGCAGTTACTCCCAGACTAGCTCCTACGAGCAGTACTTC. Protein product: CASSYSQTSSYEQYF.

The chain is built from TRBV27 and TRBJ2-5; tentatively, D is TRBD2 (5 bases). The germline CDR1 and CDR2 sequences are MNHEY and SMNVEV (reference sequence). The CDR3 is 13 residues long. Trimming removed 8 bases at V and 5 bases at J, with 15 bases between. The CDR3: CASGLRRGETQYF. The CDR3 DNA reads as TGTGCCAGCGGCTTGCGCAGAGGGGAGACCCAGTACTTC.

This clonotype occurred many times. The chain is built from TRBV7-9 and TRBJ2-7; unclear D gene. The CDR3 has 14 residues. Germline assignment: CDR1 SEHNR and CDR2 FQNEAQ (reference sequence). V lost 5 bases to trimming and J lost 2 bases, with 13 bases between them. The CDR3 nucleotides read TGTGCCAGCAGCGCCCTTGGTATTACCTACGAGCAGTACTTC. It encodes CASSALGITYEQYF.